Below are 3 T cell receptor beta chains sequenced from a single sample in a study of cytomegalovirus exposure and HLA in healthy donors. PCR primers comprised 60 Vbeta and 13 Jbeta primers. Method: immunoSEQ multiplex PCR; TCRdb's copy keeps in-frame clones and lacks some. The sample lists more than 140,000 clones; 64% were seen once. Sequencing was done on a sample of PBMCs. The origin of the receptors is a woman in her 30s in good health and CMV-seropositive.

The chain uses TRBV30 and TRBJ2-3; a weak D match, TRBD2 (6 bases). CDR3 length: 12 residues. The ends were cut back, 4 bases at V and 1 base at J, with 6 bases in the middle. Germline CDR1 reads GTSNPN; CDR2 reads SVGIG (reference sequence). The CDR3 reads CAWTSGTDTQYF. In DNA, the CDR3 is TGTGCCTGGACTAGCGGCACAGATACGCAGTATTTT.

The chain joins TRBV19 to TRBJ1-1; possibly TRBD1 for D (5 bases). This CDR3 comprises 15 residues. CDR1 is LNHDA and CDR2 is SQIVND in the germline V gene (reference sequence). The V gene lost 3 bases and the J gene lost 4 bases, with 15 bases spanning the gap. CDR3 amino acids: CASSMGPMSGTEAFF. In nucleotides, the CDR3 is TGTGCCAGTAGTATGGGGCCGATGTCGGGCACTGAAGCTTTCTTT.

CDR3 amino acids: CASSIDGTGELFF. Written as DNA, the CDR3 is TGTGCCAGTAGTATAGACGGTACCGGGGAGCTGTTTTTT. The chain recombines TRBV19 with TRBJ2-2, with unresolved D. The germline gives CDR1 LNHDA, CDR2 SQIVND (reference sequence). V was shortened by 0 bases and J by 5 bases, with 4 bases between the two germline ends. The CDR3 runs to 13 residues.